These 21 T cell receptor beta chains were sequenced from one sample in a study of blood T cell repertoires in COVID-19. Profiled with immunoSEQ multiplex PCR; TCRdb holds only in-frame clones, not every one. The data show almost 250,000 clones, more than 75% seen once. The sequencing sample was made of peripheral blood. The receptors were sampled from a woman older than 75 with COVID-19, enrolled during active disease.

The rearrangement links TRBV4-2 to TRBJ2-1; 9 nucleotides line up with TRBD2. Germline values: CDR1 LGHNA, CDR2 YNFKEQ. The ends lost 1 base at V and 9 bases at J; junction bases unmatched: 7. This CDR3 has 15 residues. The CDR3 DNA reads TGTGCCAGCAGCCAAGGGGCGGGGGGGTTGACTGAGCAGTTCTTC. Translated: CASSQGAGGLTEQFF.

The genes are TRBV3-1 (or the pseudogene TRBV3-2) and TRBJ1-2, with no clear D. This CDR3 has 15 amino acids. The germline gives CDR1 LGHDT, CDR2 YNNKEL (reference sequence). V lost 1 base to trimming and J lost 4 bases, with 13 bases between them. CDR3: CASSQGHMGVYGYTF. The DNA for the CDR3 is TGTGCCAGCAGCCAAGGACATATGGGTGTCTATGGCTACACCTTC.

CDR3 bases: TGTGCCAGCAGCTGGAACCGGGACTTTCCCCAGCCCCAGCATTTT. It codes for CASSWNRDFPQPQHF. This rearrangement joins TRBV7-9 to TRBJ1-5, with D perhaps TRBD1 (5 bases). The CDR3 has 15 amino acids. Germline V gives CDR1 SEHNR, CDR2 FQNEAQ (reference sequence). The V end was cut by 4 bases, the J end by 7 bases, with 17 bases between.

The chain joins TRBV4-1 to TRBJ2-2; 8 bases agree with TRBD2. The CDR3 has 17 amino acids. Per germline, CDR1 MGHRA and CDR2 YSYEKL. V gave up 1 base and J gave up 3 bases; unmatched junction bases: 7. This CDR3 reads CASSQVAGGADTGELFF. The CDR3 region has the DNA TGCGCCAGCAGCCAAGTCGCCGGGGGGGCCGACACCGGGGAGCTGTTTTTT.

The gene calls are TRBV5-1 and TRBJ1-2; 8 bases line up with TRBD1. The V segment lost 1 base and the J segment 8 bases; nucleotides outside the gene matches: 10. CDR1 is SGHRS, CDR2 YFSETQ, per germline. The CDR3 is 15 residues long. CDR3 nucleotides: TGCGCCAGCAGCTTGAGGACAGGGCAGGTTTCCGGCTACACCTTC. Translated: CASSLRTGQVSGYTF.

The V call is TRBV7-2, the J call TRBJ1-1; the D gene is possibly TRBD1 (5 bases). Trimming shortened V by 2 bases and J by 7 bases, and 14 bases separated the two germline ends. Germline V gene data show CDR1 as SGHTA and CDR2 as FQGNSA. CDR3 size: 14 residues. The CDR3 nucleotides read TGTGCCAGCAGCTTAACGGCAGGGCGGAGTGAAGCTTTCTTT. Translation: CASSLTAGRSEAFF.

The rearrangement links TRBV6-5 to TRBJ1-2; the match to TRBD1 covers 9 bases. The V segment lost 4 bases and the J segment 5 bases; nucleotides outside the gene matches: 8. The CDR3 totals 15 residues. Germline assignment: CDR1 MNHEY and CDR2 SVGAGI. The CDR3 region is CASSSELQGAYGYTF. CDR3 nucleotide sequence: TGTGCCAGCAGTTCCGAACTACAGGGGGCTTATGGCTACACCTTC.

J is TRBJ2-7 and V is TRBV5-6; TRBD1 aligns across 9 bases. There are 15 residues in the CDR3. The trim removed 1 base at V and 5 bases at J, leaving 7 bases unmatched. Germline V gives CDR1 SGHDT, CDR2 YYEEEE. For the CDR3, the DNA is TGTGCCAGCAGCTTGTACATACAGGGGGCCGACGAGCAGTACTTC. Translation: CASSLYIQGADEQYF.

J is TRBJ1-2 and V is TRBV27; the D gene is possibly TRBD1 (6 bases). Germline lookup yields CDR1 MNHEY and CDR2 SMNVEV (reference sequence). The germline V and J ends were trimmed by 5 bases and 7 bases, with 11 bases remaining between them. The CDR3 spans 12 residues. The CDR3 sequence is CASSGQGLGYTF. CDR3 nucleotides: TGTGCCAGCAGTGGTCAGGGGCTTGGCTACACCTTC.

This clone is a singleton in its sample. V gene TRBV3-1 (or the pseudogene TRBV3-2) combines with J gene TRBJ2-2; 10 bases fit TRBD1. With V trimmed by 1 base and J by 5 bases, 16 bases remained unmatched. The CDR3 loop spans 20 amino acids. Germline CDR1 and CDR2: LGHDT and YNNKEL (reference sequence). CDR3 sequence reads: CASSQGVRDRGYFGTGELFF. Here the CDR3 DNA reads TGTGCCAGCAGCCAAGGGGTCCGGGACAGGGGTTATTTTGGAACCGGGGAGCTGTTTTTT.

This clone showed up just once. The rearrangement joins TRBV5-1 to TRBJ1-1; 10 bases map to TRBD1. From germline, CDR1 is SGHRS and CDR2 YFSETQ. CDR3 length: 16 residues. J was trimmed by 2 bases and V by 4 bases; bases with no gene match: 8. In DNA, the CDR3 is TGCGCCAGCAGCCCCAGACAGGGGGCGAGTAACACTGAAGCTTTCTTT. It is translated as CASSPRQGASNTEAFF.

The V gene is TRBV28, the J gene TRBJ2-7; perhaps TRBD1 as D (5 bases). There are 11 residues in the CDR3. V dropped 6 bases and J dropped 2 bases, with 5 bases sitting between them. Germline V gene data show CDR1 as MDHEN and CDR2 as SYDVKM. In DNA, the CDR3 is TGTGCCAGCAGAGGGGCCTACGAGCAGTACGTC. Translation gives CASRGAYEQYV.

This clone was recorded only once. The genes are TRBV2 and TRBJ2-2; D is perhaps TRBD1 (6 bases). V was trimmed by 7 bases and J by 4 bases, leaving 19 bases between them. Germline assignment: CDR1 SNHLY and CDR2 FYNNEI. The CDR3 runs 16 residues. Here the CDR3 DNA reads TGTGCCAGCACCGCTAGGGGGACCTCATCCACCGGGGAGCTGTTTTTT. Its protein is CASTARGTSSTGELFF.

In this sample, this clone turned up a few times. The chain couples TRBV10-3 to TRBJ1-4, with D possibly TRBD1 on 6 matching bases. This CDR3 comprises 15 residues. V was clipped by 5 bases and J by 5 bases, with 15 bases between them. Germline lookup yields CDR1 ENHRY and CDR2 SYGVKD. The CDR3: CAISLSDSENEKLFF. CDR3 bases: TGTGCCATCAGTCTTTCGGACAGCGAGAATGAAAAACTGTTTTTT.

This clone has a handful of counts. This chain links TRBV3-1 (or the pseudogene TRBV3-2) with TRBJ1-4; 9 positions match TRBD1. The CDR3 covers 15 residues. Germline CDR1 reads LGHDT; CDR2 reads YNNKEL (reference sequence). After removal of 4 bases from V and 7 bases from J, the junction contained 7 bases not matched to a gene. This CDR3 reads CASSPWTGEGEKLFF. The CDR3 nucleotides are TGTGCCAGCAGCCCTTGGACAGGGGAGGGTGAAAAACTGTTTTTT.

The chain employs TRBV2 and TRBJ1-1; 9 bases map to TRBD1. Germline V gene lookup returns CDR1 SNHLY and CDR2 FYNNEI. Unmatched junction bases numbered 11, after V lost 5 bases and J lost 4 bases. The CDR3 covers 16 residues. Here the CDR3 reads CASSISGQGWATEAFF. CDR3 nucleotides: TGTGCCAGCAGTATCTCGGGACAGGGATGGGCCACTGAAGCTTTCTTT.

The V and J genes are TRBV10-3 and TRBJ1-2; 8 bases match TRBD1. V was clipped by 10 bases and J by 5 bases; unmatched bases: 9. Germline assignment: CDR1 ENHRY and CDR2 SYGVKD. The length of the CDR3 is 13 residues. The CDR3 DNA reads as TGTGCCACAGGACAGGGCGGGCGGTATGGCTACACCTTC. Its translation: CATGQGGRYGYTF.

The rearrangement joins TRBV2 to TRBJ1-5; D is possibly TRBD1 (5 bases). Between the trimmed V and J ends, which lost 6 bases and 4 bases, there was a span of 13 bases. CDR3 length: 14 amino acids. Germline CDR1 reads SNHLY; CDR2 reads FYNNEI. The CDR3 coding sequence is TGTGCCAGCAGCCGTCAGGGAACGAATCAGCCCCAGCATTTT. Amino acid sequence: CASSRQGTNQPQHF.

V and J are TRBV14 and TRBJ2-6; TRBD2 aligns across 8 bases. After removal of 4 bases from V and 4 bases from J, the junction contained 12 bases not matched to a gene. The germline gives CDR1 SGHDN, CDR2 FVKESK. CDR3 length equals 18 residues. The CDR3 sequence is CASSPLPGGAPGANVLTF. For the CDR3, the DNA is TGTGCCAGCAGCCCGTTACCCGGGGGGGCGCCGGGGGCCAACGTCCTGACTTTC.

The V call is TRBV5-1, the J call TRBJ1-5; D is possibly TRBD1 (5 bases). V gave up 4 bases and J gave up 0 bases, with 8 bases separating them. This CDR3 is built from 14 residues. CDR1 and CDR2 from the germline V gene are SGHRS and YFSETQ. DNA for the CDR3: TGCGCCAGCAGCCCGGACACTAGCAATCAGCCCCAGCATTTT. Translated, it gives CASSPDTSNQPQHF.

The chain combines TRBV6-2 or TRBV6-3 with TRBJ2-7; D uncertain. Deletions cut 3 bases from V and 6 bases from J, with 9 bases between. The germline V gene has CDR1 MNHEY and CDR2 SVGEGT. The CDR3 has 12 amino acids. CDR3 coding DNA: TGTGCCAGCAGTTATTCAGCGATCGAGCAGTACTTC. Translating it yields CASSYSAIEQYF.